This passage covers 22 T cell receptor beta chains from one sample sequenced in a study of CD8 T cells in ankylosing spondylitis (dated by TCRdb to about 2017). Receptors were amplified or captured by 5' RACE. TCRdb lists the instrument as Illumina HiSeq 2500. In-frame beta chains were kept once TCRdb had trimmed the public reads at Q25 with fastp and called clones with MiXCR. Each CDR3 protein gets just one entry, which takes the most common genes and DNA from the rows behind it. The sample includes under 200,000 distinct CDR3 sequences, with approximately 9% observed a single time. About 15% of the sample goes to the ten largest clones. Sequenced input: blood, either unsorted or a sorted T cell fraction (not recorded which). Every receptor here comes from a female donor with ankylosing spondylitis or in good health (not recorded which).

The CDR3 region is CSAYGTNTGELFF. The CDR3 nucleotides read TGCAGTGCTTACGGGACAAACACCGGGGAGCTGTTTTTT. This chain connects TRBV20-1 to TRBJ2-2; D might be TRBD1 (6 bases). The germline V gene encodes CDR1 DFQATT and CDR2 SNEGSKA (reference sequence). V was trimmed by 5 bases and J by 2 bases, leaving 9 bases between them. This CDR3 is built from 13 residues.

This clonotype was observed a few times. The chain employs TRBV29-1 and TRBJ1-1; weak D call: TRBD1 (6 bases). Germline CDR1 and CDR2: SQVTM and ANQGSEA. The CDR3 contains 11 residues. V shed 4 bases and J shed 5 bases, with 8 bases lying between them. The CDR3 nucleotides read TGCAGCGTTGCACAGGGTACTGAAGCTTTCTTT. It specifies CSVAQGTEAFF.

In the case of this clonotype: The DNA is left out, because the CDR3 cannot be placed on it with certainty; the CDR3 is given as TCRdb lists it. This chain links TRBV7-5 with TRBJ1-1; the table's D call, TRBD1, has no DNA check behind it. TRBV7-5 is described as a pseudogene. The CDR3 numbers 17 amino acids, ends counted. CDR3 sequence reads: CISVSGRGQKVNTEAFF.

This sequence joins TRBV2 and TRBJ2-7, with 10 bases matching TRBD1. The germline gives CDR1 SNHLY, CDR2 FYNNEI. The CDR3 runs to 15 residues. V trimming: 2 bases; J trimming: 3 bases; junction bases outside the gene matches: 4. CDR3 DNA: TGTGCCAGCAGTGAAATCCGGACAGGGGGCTACGAGCAGTACTTC. Translating it yields CASSEIRTGGYEQYF.

The table lists this clonotype with a few counts. This chain connects TRBV5-4 to TRBJ2-5; 7 nucleotides match TRBD2. Germline-derived CDR1 and CDR2 are SGHNT and YYREEE (reference sequence). CDR3 length: 15 amino acids. The V and J ends lost 0 bases and 6 bases, in that order; junction bases with no gene match: 8. The CDR3 sequence: CASSLAGGSGKTQYF. The CDR3 DNA reads as TGTGCCAGCAGCTTGGCTGGCGGGAGCGGGAAGACCCAGTACTTC.

The chain employs TRBV6-5 and TRBJ2-6; TRBD2 might be the D (6 bases). The CDR3 is 17 residues long. The V and J ends lost 2 bases and 0 bases respectively, with 11 bases between them. Germline V gives CDR1 MNHEY, CDR2 SVGAGI. CDR3 in DNA: TGTGCCAGCAGTTACGGGGGAGGTGGCTCTGGGGCCAACGTCCTGACTTTC. The encoded protein is CASSYGGGGSGANVLTF.

This sequence joins TRBV12-5 and TRBJ2-1; no clear D gene. The V and J ends lost 10 bases and 0 bases respectively, with 10 bases between them. Germline V lookup: CDR1 LGHNT, CDR2 FRNRAP. The CDR3 covers 13 residues. The CDR3, as DNA: TGTGCTACGGGCCTGAGCTCCTACAATGAGCAGTTCTTC. It is translated as CATGLSSYNEQFF.

This clonotype was observed many times. The chain has TRBV20-1 and TRBJ2-1; D ambiguous. The CDR3 runs to 11 residues. V was clipped by 5 bases and J by 7 bases, with 9 bases between them. Per the germline V gene, CDR1 is DFQATT and CDR2 is SNEGSKA (reference sequence). DNA of the CDR3: TGCAGTGCTGGTAATCTAAATGAGCAGTTCTTC. Amino acids: CSAGNLNEQFF.

This clonotype was seen many times. The V gene is TRBV29-1, the J gene TRBJ2-1; TRBD2 matches at 11 bases. From germline, CDR1 is SQVTM and CDR2 ANQGSEA. The CDR3 runs to 13 residues. After removal of 5 bases from V and 7 bases from J, the junction contained 4 bases not matched to a gene. CDR3: CSVSGTSGNEQFF. CDR3 DNA sequence: TGCAGCGTTTCCGGGACTAGCGGTAATGAGCAGTTCTTC.

This clonotype was counted at least ten times. The chain has TRBV29-1 and TRBJ1-1; D is unresolved. The length of the CDR3 is 11 residues. The V end lost 0 bases, the J end lost 4 bases, and 3 bases lay between the germline ends. CDR1 and CDR2 from the germline V gene are SQVTM and ANQGSEA. CDR3 DNA: TGCAGCGTTGAAGACAGCACTGAAGCTTTCTTT. The encoded protein is CSVEDSTEAFF.

This chain joins TRBV13 and TRBJ2-7; D possibly corresponds to TRBD1 (7 bases). V gave up 5 bases and J gave up 0 bases, with 11 bases separating them. Germline assignment: CDR1 PRHDT and CDR2 FYEKMQ (reference sequence). This CDR3 spans 14 amino acids. DNA of the CDR3: TGTGCCAGCAGCCCCAGGGGGGTCTCCTACGAGCAGTACTTC. It is translated as CASSPRGVSYEQYF.

The chain joins TRBV19 to TRBJ2-1; D is ambiguous. V was trimmed by 9 bases and J by 4 bases, leaving 10 bases between them. The CDR3 consists of 12 residues. Germline lookup yields CDR1 LNHDA and CDR2 SQIVND (reference sequence). The CDR3 protein is CARRTRYNEQFF. CDR3 bases: TGTGCCAGGAGAACACGGTACAATGAGCAGTTCTTC.

The J gene is TRBJ2-3, the V gene TRBV12-3 or TRBV12-4; 10 bases line up with TRBD2. After removal of 6 bases from V and 3 bases from J, the junction contained 6 bases not matched to a gene. CDR3 length equals 15 residues. CDR3 amino acids: CASRTSGIATDTQYF. Written as DNA, the CDR3 is TGTGCCAGCAGAACTAGCGGGATAGCGACAGATACGCAGTATTTT.

This clonotype was seen more than once but under ten times. The chain uses TRBV30 and TRBJ1-3; a possible D gene is TRBD1 (6 bases). The germline CDR1 and CDR2 sequences are GTSNPN and SVGIG (reference sequence). The CDR3 runs to 13 residues. V was pared by 7 bases and J by 1 base, with 11 bases between. Here the CDR3 DNA reads TGTGCCTCCGAGGGGGTTTCTGGAAACACCATATATTTT. Translating gives CASEGVSGNTIYF.

This clonotype was detected ten times or more. The rearrangement uses TRBV5-5 and TRBJ1-6; D call uncertain. Germline CDR1 is SGHKS and CDR2 is YYEKEE (reference sequence). The CDR3 is 15 residues long. V lost 6 bases and J lost 5, with 15 bases in between. DNA for the CDR3: TGTGCCAGCATCCGCGGCCCTCCCAATAATTCACCCCTCCACTTT. As protein: CASIRGPPNNSPLHF.

This clonotype was recorded a few times. V and J are TRBV27 and TRBJ1-5; no definite D call. In germline, CDR1 is MNHEY, CDR2 SMNVEV (reference sequence). The V gene lost 0 bases and the J gene lost 3 bases, with 9 bases spanning the gap. CDR3 length equals 15 residues. CDR3 protein: CASSLSERFNQPQHF. CDR3 bases: TGTGCCAGCAGTTTATCTGAGCGGTTCAATCAGCCCCAGCATTTT.

The chain is built from TRBV27 and TRBJ2-2; TRBD2 matches at 10 bases. The J segment lost 3 bases and the V segment lost 2 bases, leaving 3 bases of the junction unmatched. CDR1 and CDR2 from the germline V gene are MNHEY and SMNVEV (reference sequence). The CDR3 is made up of 16 amino acids. CDR3 in DNA: TGTGCCAGCAGTTTAGGTCTAGCGGGGGACACCGGGGAGCTGTTTTTT. Translated, it gives CASSLGLAGDTGELFF.

The table lists this clonotype with a few counts. The chain employs TRBV27 and TRBJ2-7, with TRBD1 matching over 7 bases. Germline CDR1 and CDR2: MNHEY and SMNVEV (reference sequence). CDR3 length: 13 residues. Unmatched junction bases numbered 7, after V lost 8 bases and J lost 3 bases. The CDR3 spells CASAYRGNYEQYF. The CDR3, as DNA: TGTGCCAGCGCATACAGGGGTAACTACGAGCAGTACTTC.

The sample holds a few counts of this clonotype. The genes are TRBV25-1 and TRBJ1-1; 9 bases line up with TRBD1. The germline gives CDR1 MGHDK, CDR2 SYGVNS. The CDR3 loop spans 17 amino acids. With 0 bases clipped from V and 4 bases from J, the junction kept 9 bases outside the gene matches. As DNA, the CDR3 is TGTGCCAGCAGTGAATACATTTGGACAGGGGAGGGCACTGAAGCTTTCTTT. Protein product: CASSEYIWTGEGTEAFF. Together with reference TRBV25-1 and TRBJ1-1, the CDR3 gives the full variable domain: EADIYQTPRYLVIGTGKKITLECSQTMGHDKMYWYQQDPGMELHLIHYSYGVNSTEKGDLSSESTVSRIRTEHFPLTLESARPSHTSQYLCASSEYIWTGEGTEAFFGQGTRLTVV.

In this sample, this clonotype turned up a few times. The V call is TRBV20-1, the J call TRBJ2-3; 11 bases are shared with TRBD2. The V gene's germline CDR1 is DFQATT and CDR2 SNEGSKA (reference sequence). There are 17 residues in the CDR3. CDR3 sequence (DNA): TGCAGCGGACTAGCGGGCGTCCCCCCCACTAGCACAGATACGCAGTATTTT. Its translation is CSGLAGVPPTSTDTQYF.

This clonotype was detected a few times. The rearrangement joins TRBV3-1 to TRBJ2-7; TRBD2 matches 14 bases. The germline gives CDR1 LGHDT, CDR2 YNNKEL (reference sequence). V lost 4 bases, J lost 4 bases, and 3 bases stayed unmatched. The CDR3 contains 15 residues. The CDR3 loop is CASSPGTSGGYEQYF. CDR3 sequence (DNA): TGTGCCAGCAGCCCTGGGACTAGCGGGGGTTACGAGCAGTACTTC.

DNA for the CDR3: TGCAGCGTTGAGACCCCCAGACAGAGCTCCTACAATGAGCAGTTCTTC. Its translation: CSVETPRQSSYNEQFF. This rearrangement joins TRBV29-1 to TRBJ2-1; TRBD1 might be the D (5 bases). CDR1 is SQVTM and CDR2 is ANQGSEA in the germline V gene. The CDR3 sequence is 16 residues long. Trimming cost V 3 bases and J 0 bases, with 15 bases left between them.